This T cell receptor (beta chain) stems from a study of neurological immune-mediated disorders. The sample holds many counts of this clonotype. Synthesis of cDNA was carried out by template-switch 5'RACE. The reaction used 10-nucleotide random UMIs. MiXCR, applied by TCRdb to the 5' RACE reads, yields one record per CDR3 protein. Among some 80,000 distinct CDR3 sequences listed, 5.8% were seen once. Indicated time point: longitudinal time-point 2. Unsorted libraries were derived from 2 million PBMCs stored at -80 C. Deletions cut 1 base from V and 8 bases from J, with 14 bases between. CDR3 length: 14 residues. Germline V gene sequence: CDR1 LGHDT, CDR2 YNNKEL (reference sequence).

This clonotype was obtained from a woman in her fifties or sixties with multiple sclerosis. The chain joins TRBV3-1 to TRBJ1-2; no reliable D call. The sample taken for sequencing was PBMCs. CDR3 amino acids: CASSQGRTPGGYTF. CDR3 bases: TGTGCCAGCAGCCAAGGACGGACCCCAGGCGGCTACACCTTC.